This TCR beta chain stems from a study of T cell repertoires in cytomegalovirus infection. The CDR3 runs 18 residues. The germline V and J ends were trimmed by 1 base and 8 bases, with 24 bases remaining between them. The germline V gene encodes CDR1 SGHVS and CDR2 FNYEAQ. Points on this clonotype: Its antigen remains unknown.

TCRdb ran MiXCR on the reads and lists one entry per CDR3 protein. The sample carries about 740,000 distinct CDR3 sequences, around 35% recorded once. The chain is built from TRBV7-6 and TRBJ2-1; possibly TRBD1 or TRBD2 for D (6 bases each). This receptor was obtained from a human donor in good health (CMV status not recorded). Some clones in this sample may be carry-over from other donors' samples. The sample was cultured PBMCs, taken from culture after CMV antigen stimulation. CDR3 bases: TGTGCCAGCAGCTTAGTGGGCGGAGGGGGACGGAGGTTTCATGAGCAGTTCTTC. Translating gives CASSLVGGGGRRFHEQFF.